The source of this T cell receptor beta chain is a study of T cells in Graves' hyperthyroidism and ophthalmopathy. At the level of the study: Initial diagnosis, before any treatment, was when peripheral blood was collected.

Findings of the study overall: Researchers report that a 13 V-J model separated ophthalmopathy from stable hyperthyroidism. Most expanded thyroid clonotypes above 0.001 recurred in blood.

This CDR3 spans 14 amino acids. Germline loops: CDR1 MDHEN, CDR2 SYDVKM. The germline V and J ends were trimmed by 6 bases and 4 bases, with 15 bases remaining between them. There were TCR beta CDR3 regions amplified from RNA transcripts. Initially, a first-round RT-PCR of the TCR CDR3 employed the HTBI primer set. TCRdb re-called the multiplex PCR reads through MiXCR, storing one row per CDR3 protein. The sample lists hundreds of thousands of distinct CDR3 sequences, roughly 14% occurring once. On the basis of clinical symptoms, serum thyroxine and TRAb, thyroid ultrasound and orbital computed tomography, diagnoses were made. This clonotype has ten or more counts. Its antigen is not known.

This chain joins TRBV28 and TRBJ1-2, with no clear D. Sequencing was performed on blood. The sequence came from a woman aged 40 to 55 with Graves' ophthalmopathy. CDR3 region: CASSRPQPRYGYTF. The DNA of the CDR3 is TGTGCCAGCAGCAGACCTCAACCCCGCTATGGCTACACCTTC.